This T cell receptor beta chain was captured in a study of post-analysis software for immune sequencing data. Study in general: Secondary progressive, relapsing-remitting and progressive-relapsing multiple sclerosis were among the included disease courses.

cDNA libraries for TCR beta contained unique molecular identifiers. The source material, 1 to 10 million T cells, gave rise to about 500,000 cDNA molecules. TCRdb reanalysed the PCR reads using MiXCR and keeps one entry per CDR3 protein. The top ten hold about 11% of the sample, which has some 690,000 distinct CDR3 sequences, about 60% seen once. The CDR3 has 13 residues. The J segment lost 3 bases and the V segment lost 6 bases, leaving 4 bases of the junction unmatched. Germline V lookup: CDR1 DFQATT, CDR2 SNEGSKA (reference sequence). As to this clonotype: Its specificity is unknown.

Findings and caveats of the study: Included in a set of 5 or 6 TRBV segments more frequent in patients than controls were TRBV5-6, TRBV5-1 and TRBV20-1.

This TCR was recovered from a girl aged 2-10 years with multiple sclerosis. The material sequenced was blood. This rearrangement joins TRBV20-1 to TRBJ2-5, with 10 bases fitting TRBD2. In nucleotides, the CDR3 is TGCAGTGCACCTAGCGGGAGCGAAGAGACCCAGTACTTC. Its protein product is CSAPSGSEETQYF.